What follows are 30 T cell receptor beta chains derived from one specimen sequenced in a study of cytomegalovirus exposure and HLA in healthy donors. With 60 Vbeta and 13 Jbeta primers, the PCR was carried out. Data came from immunoSEQ multiplex PCR; TCRdb stores just in-frame clones and leaves some out. This table holds about 130,000 clones, less than 80% found once. Sequenced input: PBMCs. The receptors were sampled from a middle-aged man in good health and CMV-seropositive.

The chain joins TRBV14 to TRBJ1-4; TRBD1 is a possible D gene (6 bases). The V gene's germline CDR1 is SGHDN and CDR2 FVKESK. With 3 bases removed from V and 10 bases from J, the gap between germline ends came to 12 bases. CDR3 size: 13 residues. The CDR3 DNA reads TGTGCCAGCAGCCACGGCAGGGGAACAAAACTGTTTTTT. This encodes CASSHGRGTKLFF. The variable domain in full, with the rest retrieved from reference TRBV14 and TRBJ1-4, is EAGVTQFPSHSVIEKGQTVTLRCDPISGHDNLYWYRRVMGKEIKFLLHFVKESKQDESGMPNNRFLAERTGGTYSTLKVQPAELEDSGVYFCASSHGRGTKLFFGSGTQLSVL.

The chain carries TRBV21-1 and TRBJ1-1; the table calls TRBD1, which could not be checked here. TRBV21-1 is recorded as a pseudogene. The CDR3 is made up of 17 amino acids. CDR3 amino acids: CASSPPTGGEGRTEAFF. DNA of the CDR3: TGTGCCAGCAGCCCTCCGACAGGGGGTGAGGGTAGGACTGAAGCTTTCTTT.

This chain joins TRBV2 and TRBJ2-2, with TRBD2 as a possible D gene (7 bases). Trimming stripped 10 bases from V and 6 bases from J, with 12 bases between. In germline, CDR1 is SNHLY, CDR2 FYNNEI. The CDR3 spans 12 residues. The CDR3 reads CAIEGGSGELFF. The CDR3 DNA follows: TGTGCCATAGAGGGGGGGTCCGGGGAGCTGTTTTTT.

The CDR3 reads CASRPREGLPGNTIYF. The DNA for the CDR3 is TGTGCCAGCAGACCCAGGGAGGGTCTGCCTGGAAACACCATATATTTT. The rearrangement links TRBV14 to TRBJ1-3, with D perhaps matching TRBD1 (5 bases). CDR3 size: 16 residues. Germline V gives CDR1 SGHDN, CDR2 FVKESK. The V end lost 6 bases, the J end lost 2 bases, and 17 bases lay between the germline ends.

This clone came up a few times. The J gene is TRBJ1-2, the V gene TRBV7-9; no clear D. The CDR3 length is 12 residues. In germline, CDR1 is SEHNR, CDR2 FQNEAQ (reference sequence). Trimming cost V 2 bases and J 6 bases, with 7 bases left between them. CDR3 sequence reads: CASSLTDHGYTF. For the CDR3, the DNA is TGTGCCAGCAGCTTAACAGACCATGGCTACACCTTC.

The chain employs TRBV27 and TRBJ2-7; 8 bases align to TRBD1. The CDR3 covers 14 residues. With 3 bases clipped from V and 4 bases from J, the junction kept 5 bases outside the gene matches. The germline V gene encodes CDR1 MNHEY and CDR2 SMNVEV (reference sequence). CDR3 sequence reads: CASSFTGGSYEQYF. The CDR3 nucleotides are TGTGCCAGCAGTTTCACAGGGGGGTCATACGAGCAGTACTTC.

This chain joins TRBV15 and TRBJ2-3; no firm D call. CDR1 and CDR2 (germline): LNHNV, YYDKDF (reference sequence). V lost 8 bases and J 1 base, leaving 22 bases between the germline ends. The CDR3 totals 17 residues. CDR3 protein: CATEVSSRLDRTDTQYF. DNA for the CDR3: TGTGCCACCGAAGTATCTTCGCGGCTAGACCGCACAGATACGCAGTATTTT.

The gene calls are TRBV30 and TRBJ2-7, with D maybe TRBD1 (5 bases). The CDR3 is made up of 12 amino acids. The germline V gene has CDR1 GTSNPN and CDR2 SVGIG (reference sequence). Trimming removed 2 bases at V and 3 bases at J, with 8 bases between. The CDR3 coding sequence is TGTGCCTGGAGTCGTACAGGCTACGAGCAGTACTTC. Its translation: CAWSRTGYEQYF.

The chain links TRBV28 to TRBJ1-2; tentatively, D is TRBD1 (5 bases). This CDR3 region has 12 residues. Germline CDR1 MDHEN, CDR2 SYDVKM. V dropped 6 bases and J dropped 6 bases, with 11 bases sitting between them. The CDR3 sequence: CASSQTDNGYTF. The CDR3 bases are TGTGCCAGCAGCCAGACAGATAATGGCTACACCTTC.

The chain combines TRBV11-2 with TRBJ2-7; D may be TRBD1 (6 bases). Germline CDR1 is SGHAT and CDR2 is FQNNGV. The CDR3 is 14 amino acids. Trimming left V 4 bases short and J 7 bases short, with 17 bases between. This CDR3 reads CASSSRTVDGEQYF. Here the CDR3 DNA reads TGTGCCAGCAGCTCCCGGACAGTCGATGGGGAGCAGTACTTC.

V usage is TRBV16 and J usage is TRBJ2-5; TRBD2 agrees at 10 bases. The V gene's germline CDR1 is KGHSY and CDR2 FQNENV. The CDR3 runs 16 residues. After removal of 2 bases from V and 5 bases from J, the junction contained 8 bases not matched to a gene. DNA for the CDR3: TGTGCCAGCAGCCAAGAACTAGCGGGACCGCGGGAGACCCAGTACTTC. Translation gives CASSQELAGPRETQYF.

The CDR3 bases are TGTGCCAGCAGCGAAGCCGGGACAGACACGCTGTTTTTT. Amino acid sequence: CASSEAGTDTLFF. The chain carries TRBV7-8 and TRBJ2-2; 7 bases map to TRBD1. With 5 bases clipped from V and 13 bases from J, the junction kept 10 bases outside the gene matches. The CDR3 is 13 residues long. Germline assignment: CDR1 SGHVS and CDR2 FQNEAQ.

This clone was found a few times. CDR3 region: CAISAGTGLDYTF. Here the CDR3 DNA reads TGTGCCATCAGTGCCGGGACAGGGCTGGACTACACCTTC. The V and J genes are TRBV10-3 and TRBJ1-2; 9 bases fit TRBD1. Germline V CDR1 and CDR2: ENHRY, SYGVKD. The junction had 7 bases not matched to a gene; V was cut back by 4 bases and J by 10 bases. The CDR3 runs 13 residues.

V and J are TRBV6-5 and TRBJ1-4, with D unresolved. The germline V and J ends were trimmed by 5 bases and 3 bases, with 4 bases remaining between them. Looked up from germline, CDR1 is MNHEY and CDR2 is SVGAGI. The CDR3 length is 12 residues. CDR3 sequence (DNA): TGTGCCAGCAGTGCGTCTAATGAAAAACTGTTTTTT. This gives the protein CASSASNEKLFF.

The CDR3 protein is CASSLGSTYEQYF. DNA for the CDR3: TGTGCCAGCAGCTTAGGTAGCACCTACGAGCAGTACTTC. This chain joins TRBV7-9 and TRBJ2-7; the D is unclear. Germline loops: CDR1 SEHNR, CDR2 FQNEAQ (reference sequence). This CDR3 has 13 amino acids. V gave up 1 base and J gave up 2 bases, with 6 bases separating them. Drawing the rest from reference TRBV7-9 and TRBJ2-7, the complete variable domain is DTGVSQNPRHKITKRGQNVTFRCDPISEHNRLYWYRQTLGQGPEFLTYFQNEAQLEKSRLLSDRFSAERPKGSFSTLEIQRTEQGDSAMYLCASSLGSTYEQYFGPGTRLTVT.

This chain uses TRBV6-5 with TRBJ2-1; D is perhaps TRBD2 (6 bases). V dropped 2 bases and J dropped 2 bases, with 10 bases sitting between them. The germline V gene has CDR1 MNHEY and CDR2 SVGAGI. The CDR3 has 15 amino acids. CDR3 sequence: CASSYVTGAYNEQFF. The CDR3 bases are TGTGCCAGCAGTTACGTAACGGGAGCCTACAATGAGCAGTTCTTC.

V gene TRBV11-2 combines with J gene TRBJ2-7; weak D call: TRBD2 (5 bases). V lost 4 bases to trimming and J lost 0 bases, with 10 bases between them. Germline CDR1 reads SGHAT; CDR2 reads FQNNGV. This CDR3 comprises 14 residues. This chain's CDR3 is CASSSRTYSYEQYF. DNA of the CDR3: TGTGCCAGCAGCTCCCGGACTTACTCCTACGAGCAGTACTTC.

The chain links TRBV5-1 to TRBJ2-5; D gene uncertain. The J call is doubtful: the DNA matches TRBJ2-7 better. Germline CDR1 is SGHRS and CDR2 is YFSETQ. The CDR3 extends over 14 amino acids. The CDR3 region has the DNA TGCGCCAGCAGCGTGGTGGTGGGCTCCTACGAGCAGTACTTC. Protein: CASSVVVGSYEQYF.

This rearrangement joins TRBV28 to TRBJ2-3; 8 nucleotides agree with TRBD1. In germline, CDR1 is MDHEN, CDR2 SYDVKM. V trimming: 2 bases; J trimming: 2 bases; junction bases outside the gene matches: 3. The CDR3 covers 15 residues. CDR3 loop: CASSLNRGFTDTQYF. DNA of the CDR3: TGTGCCAGCAGTTTAAACAGGGGGTTCACAGATACGCAGTATTTT.

The chain joins TRBV4-1 to TRBJ1-6; TRBD1 is a possible D gene (5 bases). This CDR3 is 16 amino acids long. The V end lost 1 base, the J end lost 1 base, and 8 bases lay between the germline ends. Germline values: CDR1 MGHRA, CDR2 YSYEKL. The CDR3 region is CASSQAGGSYNSPLHF. As DNA, the CDR3 is TGCGCCAGCAGCCAAGCCGGGGGTTCCTATAATTCACCCCTCCACTTT.

The rearrangement joins TRBV2 to TRBJ2-3; 7 bases are shared with TRBD2. The CDR3 is 14 amino acids. Looked up from germline, CDR1 is SNHLY and CDR2 is FYNNEI. Losses at the gene ends were 8 bases for V and 3 bases for J; bases not matched to a gene: 8. The CDR3 DNA reads TGTGCCAGCGCGACCAGCGGGGAAACAGATACGCAGTATTTT. As protein: CASATSGETDTQYF.

In this sample, this clone turned up a few times. The chain links TRBV30 to TRBJ2-2; maybe TRBD2 (5 bases). The V and J ends lost 3 bases and 1 base respectively, with 6 bases between them. CDR1 is GTSNPN, CDR2 SVGIG, per germline (reference sequence). This CDR3 is built from 13 residues. The CDR3 nucleotides read TGTGCCTGGAGGGGAGTGAACACCGGGGAGCTGTTTTTT. It codes for CAWRGVNTGELFF.

The rearrangement uses TRBV13 and TRBJ1-5; D remains unclear. Germline V gene lookup returns CDR1 PRHDT and CDR2 FYEKMQ (reference sequence). There are 15 residues in the CDR3. Trimming shortened V by 3 bases and J by 0 bases, and 9 bases separated the two germline ends. CDR3 region: CASSFGGLSNQPQHF. The CDR3 DNA reads as TGTGCCAGCAGCTTTGGAGGACTTAGCAATCAGCCCCAGCATTTT.

The chain combines TRBV5-1 with TRBJ2-3; 8 positions agree with TRBD2. This CDR3 is 16 amino acids long. Trimming cost V 4 bases and J 3 bases; bases outside gene matches: 10. From germline, CDR1 is SGHRS and CDR2 YFSETQ. The CDR3 is CASSPRPGGRTDTQYF. DNA of the CDR3: TGCGCCAGCAGCCCAAGGCCGGGCGGGAGGACAGATACGCAGTATTTT.

V and J are TRBV5-8 and TRBJ2-3; no clear D gene. The CDR3 totals 16 residues. V was pared by 3 bases and J by 3 bases, with 17 bases between. CDR1 and CDR2 from the germline V gene are SGHTS and YDEGEE. CDR3 amino acids: CASSSGGAFQTDTQYF. CDR3 nucleotide sequence: TGTGCCAGCAGCTCGGGTGGCGCCTTCCAGACAGATACGCAGTATTTT.

The chain recombines TRBV7-8 with TRBJ2-2; TRBD2 agrees at 12 bases. The CDR3 is 16 residues long. Germline V gives CDR1 SGHVS, CDR2 FQNEAQ. The ends lost 6 bases at V and 4 bases at J; junction bases unmatched: 6. The CDR3 region is CASSFRGLAGTGELFF. The CDR3 DNA follows: TGTGCCAGCAGTTTTAGGGGACTAGCGGGCACCGGGGAGCTGTTTTTT.

The gene calls are TRBV19 and TRBJ1-2; D is perhaps TRBD1 (5 bases). The V end was cut by 4 bases, the J end by 0 bases, with 24 bases between. This CDR3 is 19 amino acids long. The germline CDR1 and CDR2 sequences are LNHDA and SQIVND (reference sequence). The DNA for the CDR3 is TGTGCCAGTAGTACTTCCCTCAGCTCCAGCAGGGAAACTAACTATGGCTACACCTTC. It translates to CASSTSLSSSRETNYGYTF. Based on the CDR3 plus reference TRBV19 and TRBJ1-2, the full variable domain is DGGITQSPKYLFRKEGQNVTLSCEQNLNHDAMYWYRQDPGQGLRLIYYSQIVNDFQKGDIAEGYSVSREKKESFPLTVTSAQKNPTAFYLCASSTSLSSSRETNYGYTFGSGTRLTVV.

The gene calls are TRBV5-1 and TRBJ1-6; D not certain. V was cut by 4 bases and J by 7 bases, with 15 bases left in between. Looked up from germline, CDR1 is SGHRS and CDR2 is YFSETQ. This CDR3 region has 15 residues. This chain's CDR3 is CASSLLSLENSPLHF. The CDR3 nucleotides are TGCGCCAGCAGCCTCTTAAGTCTGGAGAATTCACCCCTCCACTTT.

The chain couples TRBV19 to TRBJ2-3; D might be TRBD2 (6 bases). Germline CDR1 is LNHDA and CDR2 is SQIVND (reference sequence). V dropped 5 bases and J dropped 5 bases, with 20 bases sitting between them. This CDR3 comprises 16 residues. The CDR3 DNA sequence: TGTGCCAGTAGTCCGACTATTTCCGTGGGGGGAGATACGCAGTATTTT. Protein: CASSPTISVGGDTQYF.

This clone was found a few times. The chain has TRBV2 and TRBJ2-4; no clear D gene. Germline V gene lookup returns CDR1 SNHLY and CDR2 FYNNEI. There are 14 residues in the CDR3. Trimming left V 8 bases short and J 8 bases short, with 19 bases between. The CDR3 nucleotides are TGTGCCAGCTGTAGAACCCGTAACAGTTACATTCAGTACTTC. Residues: CASCRTRNSYIQYF.